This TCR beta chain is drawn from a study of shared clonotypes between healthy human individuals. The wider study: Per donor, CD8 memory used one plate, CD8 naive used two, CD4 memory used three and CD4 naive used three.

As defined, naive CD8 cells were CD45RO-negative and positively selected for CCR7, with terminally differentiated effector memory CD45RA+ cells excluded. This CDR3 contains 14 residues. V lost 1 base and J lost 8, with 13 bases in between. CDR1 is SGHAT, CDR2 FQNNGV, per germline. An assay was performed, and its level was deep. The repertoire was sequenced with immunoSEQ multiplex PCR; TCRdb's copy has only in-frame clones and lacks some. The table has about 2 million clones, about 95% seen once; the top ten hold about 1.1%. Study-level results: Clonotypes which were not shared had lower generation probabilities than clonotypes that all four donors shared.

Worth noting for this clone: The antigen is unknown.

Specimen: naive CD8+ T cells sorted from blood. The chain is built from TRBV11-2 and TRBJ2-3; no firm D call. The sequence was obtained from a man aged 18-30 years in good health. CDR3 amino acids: CASSLAAGVFTQYF. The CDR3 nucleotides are TGTGCCAGCAGCTTAGCGGCAGGAGTCTTTACGCAGTATTTT.